This T cell receptor (beta chain) originates from a study of CD8+CD57+ T cells in acquired aplastic anemia. The wider study: Isolated CD4+ and CD8+ cells, once sorted, yielded DNA averaging about 3 ug. Study-wide results and caveats: Patients and controls were found to share twenty-nine CD8+ CDR3 sequences.

Germline CDR1 and CDR2: MGHRA and YSYEKL. The V and J ends lost 0 bases and 3 bases, in that order; junction bases with no gene match: 3. CDR3 size: 15 residues. The template used for profiling TCR beta VDJ and CDR3 was genomic DNA. TCRdb analysed the reads with MiXCR anew, one entry per CDR3 protein. The repertoire holds roughly 500,000 distinct CDR3 sequences, roughly a third seen once, with 0.7% to 1% in the top ten. All sequencing subjects had displayed CD8+CD57+ cell expansion on flow cytometry. At least ten counts were recorded for this clonotype. Its target is not known. The rearrangement joins TRBV4-1 to TRBJ1-2, with 8 bases aligning to TRBD1. What was sequenced was sorted CD4+, CD8+, or CD8+CD57+ T cells (not recorded which) from PBMCs. The clonotype was recovered from a human donor with aplastic anemia. The CDR3 region is CASSQEDRDDYGYTF. The CDR3 DNA follows: TGCGCCAGCAGCCAAGAGGACAGGGATGACTATGGCTACACCTTC.